The 28 T cell receptor beta chains in this list originate from one sample, sequenced in a study of CD8+ T cells in alopecia areata. Sequencing templates came from extracted RNA that was reverse transcribed into cDNA. Only in-frame clones appear in the TCRdb table, and some are missing; sequencing was by immunoSEQ multiplex PCR. The table includes around 150,000 clones, under 70% detected once. Treatment: oral pan-JAK inhibitor, 5-10 mg twice daily. The sequences come from CD4+ T cells sorted from blood, collected at week 4, from a patient treated with tofacitinib. These receptor sequences come from a human donor with alopecia areata.

This CDR3 reads CASSSPYEQYF. The CDR3, as DNA: TGTGCCAGCAGCTCACCCTACGAGCAGTACTTC. The rearrangement uses TRBV7-9 and TRBJ2-7; D gene unclear. V was cut by 4 bases and J by 2 bases, with 3 bases left in between. The CDR3 totals 11 residues. The germline V gene has CDR1 SEHNR and CDR2 FQNEAQ (reference sequence).

This clone came up a few times. The CDR3: CASRRDRFREKLFF. CDR3 nucleotides: TGTGCCAGCAGACGGGACAGGTTCAGGGAAAAACTGTTTTTT. The J gene is TRBJ1-4, the V gene TRBV6-6; TRBD1 aligns across 8 bases. This CDR3 comprises 14 residues. Germline loops: CDR1 MNHNY, CDR2 SVGAGI (reference sequence). With V trimmed by 6 bases and J by 8 bases, 8 bases remained unmatched.

The rearrangement joins TRBV29-1 to TRBJ1-1; D gene unclear. The CDR3 has 11 residues. Germline CDR1 and CDR2: SQVTM and ANQGSEA. V lost 7 bases and J lost 0, with 6 bases in between. CDR3 region: CSDHLNTEAFF. CDR3 DNA sequence: TGCAGCGACCACTTGAACACTGAAGCTTTCTTT.

The chain combines TRBV5-1 with TRBJ1-6, with D unclear. V shed 0 bases and J shed 6 bases, with 4 bases lying between them. Germline V gives CDR1 SGHRS, CDR2 YFSETQ. The CDR3 runs 13 residues. The CDR3 protein is CASSLESNSPLHF. CDR3 DNA: TGCGCCAGCAGCTTGGAGAGTAATTCACCCCTCCACTTT.

This clone was detected only once. This chain links TRBV27 with TRBJ2-3, with no clear D. This CDR3 is built from 13 residues. V shed 5 bases and J shed 2 bases, with 8 bases lying between them. Germline V gene sequence: CDR1 MNHEY, CDR2 SMNVEV (reference sequence). The CDR3 loop is CASSGSNTDTQYF. The CDR3 bases are TGTGCCAGCAGTGGATCGAACACAGATACGCAGTATTTT.

The genes are TRBV29-1 and TRBJ2-1, with D perhaps matching TRBD1 (6 bases). CDR1 is SQVTM and CDR2 is ANQGSEA in the germline V gene. Trimming took off 7 bases at V and 0 bases at J, with 13 bases between the two ends. The CDR3 totals 14 residues. In DNA form, the CDR3 reads TGCAGCGGGACGACAGGATCCTCCTACAATGAGCAGTTCTTC. Encoded protein: CSGTTGSSYNEQFF.

The genes are TRBV30 and TRBJ1-4; D unresolved. The V end lost 2 bases, the J end lost 8 bases, and 12 bases lay between the germline ends. CDR1 and CDR2 (germline): GTSNPN, SVGIG (reference sequence). The CDR3 has 13 residues. CDR3 in amino acids: CAWSPTWKEKLFF. The CDR3 nucleotides read TGTGCCTGGAGTCCAACGTGGAAAGAAAAACTGTTTTTT.

V and J are TRBV2 and TRBJ1-1; D might be TRBD1 (5 bases). The CDR3 is 13 amino acids. V shed 10 bases and J shed 2 bases, with 14 bases lying between them. CDR1 is SNHLY, CDR2 FYNNEI, per germline. CDR3 loop: CATKYQGNTEAFF. CDR3 nucleotide sequence: TGTGCCACCAAGTACCAGGGAAACACTGAAGCTTTCTTT.

V and J are TRBV6-6 and TRBJ1-1; 7 bases fit TRBD1. The V and J ends lost 0 bases and 5 bases, in that order; junction bases with no gene match: 3. Germline CDR1 is MNHNY and CDR2 is SVGAGI (reference sequence). This CDR3 is built from 14 residues. CDR3 coding DNA: TGTGCCAGCAGTTACTCCCAGGGGGGGACTGAAGCTTTCTTT. Translating it yields CASSYSQGGTEAFF.

The rearrangement joins TRBV15 to TRBJ2-2, with 8 bases fitting TRBD1. The CDR3 runs 18 residues. Germline V CDR1 and CDR2: LNHNV, YYDKDF (reference sequence). V lost 0 bases and J lost 6; bases outside the gene matches: 12. The CDR3 DNA follows: TGTGCCACCAGCAGAGATCAAATCCGGACAGGGATCCCCGGGGAGCTGTTTTTT. Translated, it gives CATSRDQIRTGIPGELFF.

This chain links TRBV4-1 with TRBJ1-6, with D possibly TRBD1 on 5 matching bases. The CDR3 extends over 14 amino acids. V shed 10 bases and J shed 6 bases, with 16 bases lying between them. In germline, CDR1 is MGHRA, CDR2 YSYEKL. The CDR3 loop reads CATTWDGGNSPLHF. DNA for the CDR3: TGCGCCACCACTTGGGACGGGGGTAATTCACCCCTCCACTTT.

This chain connects TRBV30 to TRBJ2-5; D is ambiguous. This CDR3 is built from 12 residues. Trimming cost V 5 bases and J 2 bases, with 9 bases left between them. Germline V gives CDR1 GTSNPN, CDR2 SVGIG (reference sequence). Written as DNA, the CDR3 is TGTGCCTGGCTAGTAGGGCAAGAGACCCAGTACTTC. It specifies CAWLVGQETQYF.

The rearrangement uses TRBV15 and TRBJ2-5; 10 nucleotides align to TRBD2. J gave up 4 bases and V 5 bases, and 7 bases lay outside the gene matches. Germline CDR1 is LNHNV and CDR2 is YYDKDF (reference sequence). The CDR3 consists of 15 residues. The CDR3 DNA is TGTGCCACCAGCCGAAGCGGGGGGGCCTTAGAGACCCAGTACTTC. Encoded protein: CATSRSGGALETQYF.

In its sample, this clone was seen once. The chain is built from TRBV7-3 and TRBJ1-1; 10 bases map to TRBD1. Germline V gene lookup returns CDR1 SGHTA and CDR2 FQGTGA. V lost 0 bases, J lost 8 bases, and 0 bases stayed unmatched. This CDR3 spans 13 amino acids. The CDR3 is CASSLTGQGEAFF. CDR3 sequence (DNA): TGTGCCAGCAGCTTAACGGGACAGGGGGAAGCTTTCTTT.

The chain is built from TRBV4-3 and TRBJ2-3; 7 nucleotides align to TRBD2. The CDR3 length is 15 residues. V shed 0 bases, J shed 4 bases, and the junction held 4 bases outside the gene matches. CDR1 is LGHNA, CDR2 YSLEER, per germline. Here the CDR3 reads CASSQDGGKADTQYF. CDR3 bases: TGCGCCAGCAGCCAAGACGGGGGGAAGGCAGATACGCAGTATTTT.

The J gene is TRBJ1-5, the V gene TRBV5-4, with 9 bases that match TRBD1. The junction had 3 bases not matched to a gene; V was cut back by 4 bases and J by 1 base. Germline V gene sequence: CDR1 SGHNT, CDR2 YYREEE (reference sequence). The CDR3 sequence is 15 residues long. The CDR3 DNA is TGTGCCAGCAGCGCGACAGGGGGGAGCAATCAGCCCCAGCATTTT. This codes for CASSATGGSNQPQHF.

This chain links TRBV30 with TRBJ1-4; possibly TRBD1 for D (5 bases). CDR3 length: 14 residues. V lost 0 bases to trimming and J lost 8 bases, with 13 bases between them. Germline CDR1 is GTSNPN and CDR2 is SVGIG (reference sequence). This CDR3 reads CAWSVQGPGEKLFF. CDR3 nucleotide sequence: TGTGCCTGGAGTGTCCAGGGCCCTGGGGAAAAACTGTTTTTT. Variable domain in full (rest from reference TRBV30 and TRBJ1-4): SQTIHQWPATLVQPVGSPLSLECTVEGTSNPNLYWYRQAAGRGLQLLFYSVGIGQISSEVPQNLSASRPQDRQFILSSKKLLLSDSGFYLCAWSVQGPGEKLFFGSGTQLSVL.

V is TRBV19 and J is TRBJ1-2; D is undetermined. CDR1 is LNHDA and CDR2 is SQIVND in the germline V gene (reference sequence). The CDR3 has 15 residues. Trimming pared 1 base from V and 0 bases from J, leaving 9 bases between. This chain's CDR3 is CASSIAPGANYGYTF. DNA for the CDR3: TGTGCCAGTAGTATAGCCCCGGGAGCTAACTATGGCTACACCTTC.

On this clone itself: The DNA is omitted, as the CDR3 cannot be located on it reliably, and the CDR3 follows TCRdb's listing. The rearrangement uses TRBV29-1 and TRBJ1-1. The CDR3 adds up to 14 amino acids, both ends counted. CDR1 is SQVTM and CDR2 is ANQGSEA in the germline V gene. The CDR3 loop is CSVGEGAQLLLGDF.

This clone was seen only a few times. The chain has TRBV29-1 and TRBJ2-5, with a possible D match to TRBD1 (6 bases). Germline V gene lookup returns CDR1 SQVTM and CDR2 ANQGSEA. Trimming removed 4 bases at V and 1 base at J, with 13 bases between. The CDR3 has 14 residues. CDR3 nucleotides: TGCAGCGTTGTAGGCCAGGGGAGCCAAGAGACCCAGTACTTC. Encoded protein: CSVVGQGSQETQYF.

The rearrangement uses TRBV29-1 and TRBJ1-1; D remains unclear. The germline CDR1 and CDR2 sequences are SQVTM and ANQGSEA. V was pared by 5 bases and J by 6 bases, with 7 bases between. This CDR3 has 10 residues. DNA for the CDR3: TGCAGCGTTTGGCTTCCTGAAGCTTTCTTT. Translation: CSVWLPEAFF.

The chain employs TRBV30 and TRBJ2-1; either TRBD1 or TRBD2 may supply D (5 bases each). The ends were cut back, 1 base at V and 0 bases at J, with 13 bases in the middle. Germline V gene data show CDR1 as GTSNPN and CDR2 as SVGIG (reference sequence). The CDR3 has 16 amino acids. In DNA form, the CDR3 reads TGTGCCTGGAGTGGGGGATGGGGGAGCTCCTACAATGAGCAGTTCTTC. It translates to CAWSGGWGSSYNEQFF.

The rearrangement joins TRBV25-1 to TRBJ1-3; D remains ambiguous. The CDR3 has 13 amino acids. CDR1 MGHDK and CDR2 SYGVNS come from the germline V gene. Between the trimmed V and J ends, which lost 6 bases and 0 bases, there was a span of 6 bases. This CDR3 reads CASRPGSGNTIYF. The CDR3 coding sequence is TGTGCCAGCAGACCGGGCTCTGGAAACACCATATATTTT.

This chain uses TRBV4-2 with TRBJ2-2; 9 bases are a match to TRBD1. CDR3 length equals 16 residues. Trimming took 2 bases from V and 3 from J; bases not matched to a gene: 4. Germline V gives CDR1 LGHNA, CDR2 YNFKEQ. The chain's CDR3 is CASSQPRTGDTGELFF. CDR3 nucleotide sequence: TGTGCCAGCAGCCAACCCCGGACAGGGGACACCGGGGAGCTGTTTTTT.

The rearrangement joins TRBV9 to TRBJ2-5; possibly TRBD1 or TRBD2 for D (6 bases each). This CDR3 spans 13 amino acids. Looked up from germline, CDR1 is SGDLS and CDR2 is YYNGEE. The V gene lost 3 bases and the J gene lost 5 bases, with 11 bases spanning the gap. The CDR3 sequence: CASSGGTLETQYF. Written as DNA, the CDR3 is TGTGCCAGCAGCGGCGGGACATTGGAGACCCAGTACTTC.

The sample holds one count of this clone. Written as DNA, the CDR3 is TGTGCCAGCAGCCCTAATGGCCGCTACGAGCAGTACTTC. It translates to CASSPNGRYEQYF. The gene calls are TRBV6-5 and TRBJ2-7; D is uncertain. The V end was cut by 6 bases, the J end by 3 bases, with 12 bases between. The germline V gene has CDR1 MNHEY and CDR2 SVGAGI. CDR3 length equals 13 residues.

This clone was counted only a few times. The rearrangement joins TRBV19 to TRBJ2-5, with 9 bases identical to TRBD1. The length of the CDR3 is 15 residues. Per the germline V gene, CDR1 is LNHDA and CDR2 is SQIVND (reference sequence). V shed 4 bases and J 4 bases; nucleotides not matched to a gene: 7. CDR3 sequence: CASSNLRTGVETQYF. The CDR3 nucleotides read TGTGCCAGTAGTAACTTACGGACAGGGGTAGAGACCCAGTACTTC.

V is TRBV6-5 and J is TRBJ2-1, with a tentative D call TRBD2 (7 bases). The CDR3 totals 14 residues. Germline V gives CDR1 MNHEY, CDR2 SVGAGI. Between the trimmed V and J ends, which lost 6 bases and 9 bases, there was a span of 18 bases. In DNA, the CDR3 is TGTGCCAGCAGAGAGGGGGGGCCAAAGGGTGAGCAGTTCTTC. Translation gives CASREGGPKGEQFF.